This T cell receptor beta chain is drawn from a study of blood T cells in healthy people across ages. Study-wide context: About one barcoded beta molecule per two T cells was captured by template switching.

Concerning this clonotype itself: Its antigen is not identified. At one boundary the junction diverges from the germline segment, which might be a read error.

Sample-barcoded 5' priming and a J-beta primer mix drove a second PCR of roughly 7 to 11 cycles. TCRdb used MiXCR to reprocess the 5' RACE reads, holding one entry per CDR3 protein. Of 600,000 to 800,000 distinct CDR3 sequences in the sample, under 65% were seen once. Whole-study findings and limits: Using unsorted PBMCs precluded a conclusive naive versus antigen-experienced comparison. Nothing was known about donor CMV status, and this possibly confounded expanded clonotype changes. Higher naive T cell percentage went strongly together with higher TCR beta diversity.

Germline assignment: CDR1 DFQATT and CDR2 SNEGSKA (reference sequence). This CDR3 contains 13 residues. The V call is TRBV20-1, the J call TRBJ1-1; TRBD1 is a possible D gene (6 bases). The source is a woman of 80 years or more in good health. Sequenced material: blood. CDR3 sequence (DNA): TGCAGTGTTAGAGACCACACAGGGCGTGAAGCTTTCTTT. Translated, it gives CSVRDHTGREAFF.